A selection of T cell receptor beta chains follows, all from one sample in a study of beta chain features in type 1 diabetes. Libraries were prepared by immunoSEQ multiplex PCR; TCRdb keeps only in-frame clonotypes and omits some of them. This table has roughly 150,000 clones, around 7.9% appearing once. Material for sequencing was central memory CD4+ T cells from blood. These receptors were collected from a man between 18 and 35 years old with type 1 diabetes. Both conserved end residues are part of each CDR3. A D gene is named only where the DNA matches it firmly. The size entry is marked missing in some rows and otherwise reads once, few, many or a size class.

V,D,size,J,DNA,CDR3
TRBV7-9,.,.,TRBJ2-7,TGTGCCAGCAGTCCGGGGGACCCCCGGAAATACGAGCAGTACTTC,CASSPGDPRKYEQYF
TRBV7-9,.,.,TRBJ2-1,TGTGCCAGCAGCTTATGGGGGGACCGATCCTACAATGAGCAGTTCTTC,CASSLWGDRSYNEQFF
TRBV6-1,.,few,TRBJ1-4,TGTGCCAGCAGTGACCTTCTAGGGGCAGCAACTAATGAAAAACTGTTTTTT,CASSDLLGAATNEKLFF
TRBV7-9,.,few,TRBJ2-2,TGTGCCAGCAGCCCCACAGGGACCACCGGGGAGCTGTTTTTT,CASSPTGTTGELFF
TRBV30,TRBD1,.,TRBJ1-3,TGTGCCTGGAGTGTACTGGGGGTTTCAGAGGGACAGGGGGGAAACACCATATATTTT,CAWSVLGVSEGQGGNTIYF
TRBV4-3,.,few,TRBJ2-3,TGCGCCAGCAGCCAAGTAAACGCTAGAGATACGCAGTATTTT,CASSQVNARDTQYF
TRBV18,TRBD2,few,TRBJ2-1,TGTGCCAGCTCTCCCACTAGCGGGAGAGGCAATGAGCAGTTCTTC,CASSPTSGRGNEQFF
TRBV6-5,TRBD1,once,TRBJ1-1,TGTGCCAGCAGTTCCCGGACAGGGCAAGCTTTCTTT,CASSSRTGQAFF
TRBV11-2,TRBD1,few,TRBJ2-7,TGTGCCAGCAGCCGAAAAGGACAGGGGGCCCTCTACGAGCAGTACTTC,CASSRKGQGALYEQYF
TRBV30,TRBD2,.,TRBJ2-1,TGTGCCTGGAGAGAACCTAGCGGGAGTGTTAATGAGCAGTTCTTC,CAWREPSGSVNEQFF
TRBV7-9,.,.,TRBJ2-7,TGTGCCAGCAGCTACTCCCCAGGGTTAGGGCAGTACTTC,CASSYSPGLGQYF
TRBV7-2,.,few,TRBJ2-5,TGTGCCAGCAGCTTTCCCACGGGTGTGGAGACCCAGTACTTC,CASSFPTGVETQYF
TRBV29-1,TRBD1,few,TRBJ1-2,TGCAGCGTTCAAGCCAGGGGGCGCGACTATGGCTACACCTTC,CSVQARGRDYGYTF
TRBV11-2,.,.,TRBJ2-1,TGTGCCAGCAGCTTTTCGGAAGCGGACAATGAGCAGTTCTTC,CASSFSEADNEQFF
TRBV30,.,.,TRBJ2-7,TGTGCCTGGAGTGTAATCGGGAGCGGCGAGCAGTACTTC,CAWSVIGSGEQYF
TRBV14,.,.,TRBJ2-7,TGTGCCAGCAGCGCACGCTACGAGCAGTACTTC,CASSARYEQYF
TRBV28,TRBD1,.,TRBJ1-1,TGTGCCAGCAGTCCCCTAACGGGACGGACAGGGCGCATGAACACTGAAGCTTTCTTT,CASSPLTGRTGRMNTEAFF
TRBV15,.,.,TRBJ2-1,TGTGCCACCAGCAGAGGGGCGGGGGCGCGTTACAATGAGCAGTTCTTC,CATSRGAGARYNEQFF
TRBV10-3,.,few,TRBJ2-4,TGTGCCACCCAGGACAGATTTAACATTCAGTACTTC,CATQDRFNIQYF
TRBV6-5,TRBD2,few,TRBJ2-2,TGTGCCAGCGCCCCAGCGGGGCTCACCGGGGAGCTGTTTTTT,CASAPAGLTGELFF
TRBV16,.,.,TRBJ1-6,TGTGCCAGCAGCCAATCTTACGACAGTGGCAATTCACCCCTCCACTTT,CASSQSYDSGNSPLHF
TRBV29-1,TRBD2,.,TRBJ2-5,TGCAGCGTTGCTAGCGGGGTGCAAGAGACCCAGTACTTC,CSVASGVQETQYF
TRBV28,TRBD1,once,TRBJ1-2,TGTGCCAGCAGTTCCGGGACAGTATATGGCTACACCTTC,CASSSGTVYGYTF
TRBV28,TRBD2,.,TRBJ2-3,TGTGCCAGCAGTTTGCAGCAGGGACTAGCGGCCACAGATACGCAGTATTTT,CASSLQQGLAATDTQYF
TRBV7-9,.,.,TRBJ2-1,TGTGCCAGCAGCCCCCGGGACCCGGCTGGGGGCGGTGAGCAGTTCTTC,CASSPRDPAGGGEQFF
TRBV30,.,few,TRBJ2-2,TGTGCCTGTAGGGGTACAACGAACACCGGGGAGCTGTTTTTT,CACRGTTNTGELFF
TRBV7-9,TRBD1,few,TRBJ2-6,TGTGCCAGCCTGCGGGACAGGGGCTCTGGGGCCAACGTCCTGACTTTC,CASLRDRGSGANVLTF
TRBV30,TRBD2,few,TRBJ2-2,TGTGCCTGGCTTTCCGGGACTAGCTTTGCCGGGGAGCTGTTTTTT,CAWLSGTSFAGELFF
TRBV30,.,.,TRBJ1-4,TGTGCCTGGAGTGCCAGACAGTTTGAAAAACTGTTTTTT,CAWSARQFEKLFF
TRBV5-1,TRBD2,.,TRBJ2-5,TGCGCCAGCAGCTCCGGGGGGGGGCCCAAAACGGGGACCCAGTACTTC,CASSSGGGPKTGTQYF
TRBV5-4,.,.,TRBJ2-1,TGTGCCAGCAGCTTGGGCAGCGCTAGCTCCTACAATGAGCAGTTCTTC,CASSLGSASSYNEQFF
TRBV28,TRBD1,.,TRBJ1-5,TGTGCCAGCAGTTCCCAGCGACAGGGATCCAGCAATCAGCCCCAGCATTTT,CASSSQRQGSSNQPQHF
TRBV30,.,.,TRBJ2-5,TGTGCCTGGAGTGGGGCGGGACTGGTGAGAGAGACCCAGTACTTC,CAWSGAGLVRETQYF
TRBV7-2,.,.,TRBJ2-5,TGTGCCAGCAGCTCCAGGGGACAAGAGACCCAGTACTTC,CASSSRGQETQYF
TRBV6-6,TRBD1,.,TRBJ1-2,TGTGCCAGCAGGGGGACAGTCTATGGCTACACCTTC,CASRGTVYGYTF
TRBV6-6,TRBD1,.,TRBJ2-2,TGTGCCAGCAAGGGACAGCCGAACACCGGGGAGCTGTTTTTT,CASKGQPNTGELFF
TRBV4-1,TRBD1,.,TRBJ1-2,TGCGCCAGCAGCTTTGGACAGGGCGATGGCTACACCTTC,CASSFGQGDGYTF
TRBV18,.,.,TRBJ2-2,TGTGCCAGCTCACCTAGCGGTTTCACCGGGGAGCTGTTTTTT,CASSPSGFTGELFF
TRBV15,TRBD1,few,TRBJ2-7,TGTGCCACCAGCAGAGATAAGAACAGGGGCTACGAGCAGTACTTC,CATSRDKNRGYEQYF
TRBV27,.,.,TRBJ1-2,TGTGCCAGCAGTCCCAGGTTGGCAGCCTTGGGCTACACCTTC,CASSPRLAALGYTF